This T cell receptor (beta chain) was observed in a study of blood T cell repertoires in COVID-19. Background on the study: PBMCs, B-cell-depleted T cells, or T cells were the source of the cDNA or gDNA that made up the material.

Participant ages covered roughly 18 to 89 years across 24 US areas. Two negative PCRs, clearance, or symptom resolution characterized the recovered Cohort 3 donors. As processed by the authors: By means of reference gene primer amplification, nucleated cell counts were estimated. Sequencing used immunoSEQ multiplex PCR; TCRdb keeps in-frame clones, though not all of them. V, J and clone size derive from that table, while D and trimming were established from the DNA sequence. The table lists a few hundred thousand clones, about 86% of them singletons, with 10% in the top ten. The germline V gene has CDR1 SQVTM and CDR2 ANQGSEA. V lost 6 bases and J lost 7; bases outside the gene matches: 14. The CDR3 has 15 residues.

Sequenced sample: PBMCs or T cells enriched from blood (not recorded which). This chain uses TRBV29-1 with TRBJ1-1; 10 nucleotides align to TRBD1. This sequence was found in a woman in her 50s who had recovered from COVID-19. CDR3 sequence: CSVEYRGQGTVEAFF. CDR3 nucleotide sequence: TGCAGCGTGGAGTATCGGGGACAGGGGACGGTTGAAGCTTTCTTT.